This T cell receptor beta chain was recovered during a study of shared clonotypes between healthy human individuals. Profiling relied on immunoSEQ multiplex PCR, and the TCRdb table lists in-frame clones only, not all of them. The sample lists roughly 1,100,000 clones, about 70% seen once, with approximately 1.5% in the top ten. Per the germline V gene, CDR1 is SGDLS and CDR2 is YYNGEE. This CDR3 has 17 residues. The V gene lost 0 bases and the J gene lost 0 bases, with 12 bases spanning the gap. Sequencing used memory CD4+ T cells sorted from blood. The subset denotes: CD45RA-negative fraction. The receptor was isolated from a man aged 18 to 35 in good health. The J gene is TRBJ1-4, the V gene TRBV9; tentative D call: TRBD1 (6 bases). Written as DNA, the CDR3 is TGTGCCAGCAGCGTAGGCAGGGGCCGGGCAACTAATGAAAAACTGTTTTTT. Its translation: CASSVGRGRATNEKLFF.